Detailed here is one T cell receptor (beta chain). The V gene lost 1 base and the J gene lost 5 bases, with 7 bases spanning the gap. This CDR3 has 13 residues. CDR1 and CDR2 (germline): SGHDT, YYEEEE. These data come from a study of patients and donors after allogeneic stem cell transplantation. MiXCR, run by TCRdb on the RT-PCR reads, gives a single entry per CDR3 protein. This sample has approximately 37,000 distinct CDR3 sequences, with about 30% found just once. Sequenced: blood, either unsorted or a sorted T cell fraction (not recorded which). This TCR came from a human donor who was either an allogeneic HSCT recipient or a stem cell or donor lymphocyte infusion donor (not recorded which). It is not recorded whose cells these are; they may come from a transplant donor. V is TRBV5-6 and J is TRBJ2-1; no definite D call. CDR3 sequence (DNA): TGTGCCAGCAGCTTGTTGGGTGACAATGAGCAGTTCTTC. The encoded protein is CASSLLGDNEQFF.